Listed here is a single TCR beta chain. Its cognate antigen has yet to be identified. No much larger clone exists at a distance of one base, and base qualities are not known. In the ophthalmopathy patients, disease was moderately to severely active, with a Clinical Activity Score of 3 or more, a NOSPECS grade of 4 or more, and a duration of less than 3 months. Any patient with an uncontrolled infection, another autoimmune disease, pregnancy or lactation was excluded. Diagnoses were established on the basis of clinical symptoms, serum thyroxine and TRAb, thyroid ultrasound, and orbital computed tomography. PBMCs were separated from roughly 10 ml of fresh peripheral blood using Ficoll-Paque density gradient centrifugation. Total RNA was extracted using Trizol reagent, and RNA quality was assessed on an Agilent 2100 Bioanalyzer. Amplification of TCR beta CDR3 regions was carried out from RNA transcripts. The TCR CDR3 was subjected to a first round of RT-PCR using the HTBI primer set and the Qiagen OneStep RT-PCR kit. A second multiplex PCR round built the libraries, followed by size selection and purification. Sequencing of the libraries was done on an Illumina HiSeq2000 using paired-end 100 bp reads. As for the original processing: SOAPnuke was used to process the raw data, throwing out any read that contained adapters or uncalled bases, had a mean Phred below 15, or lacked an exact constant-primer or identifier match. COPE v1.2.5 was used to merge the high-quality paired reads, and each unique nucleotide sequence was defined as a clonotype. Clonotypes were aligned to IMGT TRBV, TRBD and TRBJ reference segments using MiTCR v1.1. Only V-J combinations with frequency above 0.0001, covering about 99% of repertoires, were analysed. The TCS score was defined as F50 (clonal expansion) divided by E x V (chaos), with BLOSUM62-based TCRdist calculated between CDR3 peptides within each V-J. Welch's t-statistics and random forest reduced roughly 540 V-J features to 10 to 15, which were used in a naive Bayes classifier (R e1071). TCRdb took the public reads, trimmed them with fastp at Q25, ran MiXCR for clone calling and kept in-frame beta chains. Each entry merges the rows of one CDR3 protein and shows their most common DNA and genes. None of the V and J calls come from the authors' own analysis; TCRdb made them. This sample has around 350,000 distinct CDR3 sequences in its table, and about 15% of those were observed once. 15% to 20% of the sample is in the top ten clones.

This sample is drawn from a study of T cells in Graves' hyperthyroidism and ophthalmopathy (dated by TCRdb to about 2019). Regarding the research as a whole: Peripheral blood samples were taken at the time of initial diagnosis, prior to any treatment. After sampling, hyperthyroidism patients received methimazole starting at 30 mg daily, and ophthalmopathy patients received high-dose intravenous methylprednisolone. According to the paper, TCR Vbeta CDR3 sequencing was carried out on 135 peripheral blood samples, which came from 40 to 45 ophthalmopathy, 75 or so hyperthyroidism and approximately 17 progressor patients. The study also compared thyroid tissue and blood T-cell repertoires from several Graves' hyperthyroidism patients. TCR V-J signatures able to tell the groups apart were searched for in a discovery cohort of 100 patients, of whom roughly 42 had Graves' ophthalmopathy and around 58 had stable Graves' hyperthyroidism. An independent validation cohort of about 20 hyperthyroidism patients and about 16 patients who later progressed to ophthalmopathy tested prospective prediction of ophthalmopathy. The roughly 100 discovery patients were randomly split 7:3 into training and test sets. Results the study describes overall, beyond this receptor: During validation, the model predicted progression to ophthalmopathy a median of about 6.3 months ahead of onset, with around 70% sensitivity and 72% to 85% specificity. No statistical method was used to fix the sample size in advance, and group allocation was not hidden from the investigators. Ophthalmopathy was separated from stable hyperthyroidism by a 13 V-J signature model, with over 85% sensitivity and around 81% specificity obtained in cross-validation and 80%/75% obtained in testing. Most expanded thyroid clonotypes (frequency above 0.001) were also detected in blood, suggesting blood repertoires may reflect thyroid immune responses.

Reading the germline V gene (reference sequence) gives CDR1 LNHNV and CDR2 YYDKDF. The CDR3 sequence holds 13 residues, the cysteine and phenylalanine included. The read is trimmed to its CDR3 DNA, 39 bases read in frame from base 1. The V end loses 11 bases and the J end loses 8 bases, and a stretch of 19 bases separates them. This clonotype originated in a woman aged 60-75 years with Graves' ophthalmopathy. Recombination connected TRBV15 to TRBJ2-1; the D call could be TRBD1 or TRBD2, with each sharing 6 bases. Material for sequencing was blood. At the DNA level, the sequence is TGTGCCGTGAGCGACGGGGGCTCCCATGAGCAGTTCTTC. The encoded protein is CAVSDGGSHEQFF.